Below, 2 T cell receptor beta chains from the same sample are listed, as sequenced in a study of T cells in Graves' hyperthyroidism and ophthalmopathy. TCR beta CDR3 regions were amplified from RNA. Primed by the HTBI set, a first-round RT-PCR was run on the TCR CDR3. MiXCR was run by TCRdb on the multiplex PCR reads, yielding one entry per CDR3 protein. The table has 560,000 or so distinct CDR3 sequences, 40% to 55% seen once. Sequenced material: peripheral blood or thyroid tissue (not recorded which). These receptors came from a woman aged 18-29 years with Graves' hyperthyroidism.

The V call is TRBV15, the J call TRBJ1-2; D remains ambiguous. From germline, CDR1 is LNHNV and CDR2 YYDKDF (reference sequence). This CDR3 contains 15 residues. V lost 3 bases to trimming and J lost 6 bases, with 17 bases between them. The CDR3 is CATSSQRGILNGYTF. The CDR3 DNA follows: TGTGCCACCAGCAGTCAAAGAGGGATTCTCAATGGCTACACCTTC.

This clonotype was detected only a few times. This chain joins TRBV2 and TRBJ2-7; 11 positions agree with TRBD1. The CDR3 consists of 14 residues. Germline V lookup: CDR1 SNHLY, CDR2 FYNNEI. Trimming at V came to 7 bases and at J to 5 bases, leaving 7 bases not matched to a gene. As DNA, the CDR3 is TGTGCCAGCACTCAGGACAGGGGGCTGAACGAGCAGTACTTC. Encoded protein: CASTQDRGLNEQYF.